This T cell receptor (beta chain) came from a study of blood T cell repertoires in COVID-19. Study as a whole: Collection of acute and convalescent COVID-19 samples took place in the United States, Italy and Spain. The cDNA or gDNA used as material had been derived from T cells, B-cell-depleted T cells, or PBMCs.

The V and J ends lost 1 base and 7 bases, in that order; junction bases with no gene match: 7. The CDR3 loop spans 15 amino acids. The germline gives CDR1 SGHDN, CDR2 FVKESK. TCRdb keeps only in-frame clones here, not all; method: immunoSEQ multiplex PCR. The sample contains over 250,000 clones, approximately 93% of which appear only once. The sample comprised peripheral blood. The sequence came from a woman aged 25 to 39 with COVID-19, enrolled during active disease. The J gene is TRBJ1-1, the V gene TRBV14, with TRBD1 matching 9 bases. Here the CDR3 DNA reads TGTGCCAGCAGCCAAGGGACAGGGGCAGACCATGAAGCTTTCTTT. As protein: CASSQGTGADHEAFF. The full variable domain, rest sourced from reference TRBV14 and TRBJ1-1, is EAGVTQFPSHSVIEKGQTVTLRCDPISGHDNLYWYRRVMGKEIKFLLHFVKESKQDESGMPNNRFLAERTGGTYSTLKVQPAELEDSGVYFCASSQGTGADHEAFFGQGTRLTVV.